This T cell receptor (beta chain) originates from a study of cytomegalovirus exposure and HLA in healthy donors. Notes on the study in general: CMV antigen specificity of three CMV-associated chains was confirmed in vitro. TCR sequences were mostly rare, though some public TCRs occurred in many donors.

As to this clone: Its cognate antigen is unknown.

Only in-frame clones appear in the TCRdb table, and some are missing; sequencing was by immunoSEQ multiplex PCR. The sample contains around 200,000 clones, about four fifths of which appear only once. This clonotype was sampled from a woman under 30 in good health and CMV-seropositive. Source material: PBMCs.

CDR3 loop: CASSFDPNGLQETQYF. CDR3 nucleotides: TGCGCCAGCAGTTTTGACCCGAATGGACTCCAAGAGACCCAGTACTTC. The genes are TRBV5-1 and TRBJ2-5, with D possibly being TRBD2 (5 bases). The germline V gene has CDR1 SGHRS and CDR2 YFSETQ. V was trimmed by 5 bases and J by 1 base, leaving 18 bases between them. This CDR3 contains 16 residues.